This T cell receptor (beta chain) was recovered during a study of blood T cell repertoires in COVID-19. Study summary: COVID-19 samples from acute and convalescent phases originated in the United States, Italy and Spain.

Per the authors' pipeline: Researchers report that nucleated cell counts were estimated from reference gene primer amplification. Sequenced by immunoSEQ multiplex PCR; TCRdb stores in-frame clones only, minus some. From that table come the V and J calls and clone size; the DNA was used to work out D and trimming. The repertoire holds under 200,000 clones, with roughly 86% as singletons. J gave up 3 bases and V 5 bases, and 6 bases lay outside the gene matches. The CDR3 sequence is 14 residues long. Looked up from germline, CDR1 is SEHNR and CDR2 is FQNEAQ (reference sequence). Everyone who took part was roughly 18 to 89 years old, and they came from about 25 US areas. Clinical histories supplied by participants themselves formed the basis of cohort assignment.

The gene calls are TRBV7-9 and TRBJ2-7, with 8 bases matching TRBD1. The source material was PBMCs or T cells enriched from blood (not recorded which). This TCR derives from a man aged 40-49 years with acute COVID-19. The DNA of the CDR3 is TGTGCCAGCAGCCACCGGGACAGGAGCTACGAGCAGTACTTC. This sequence encodes CASSHRDRSYEQYF.